This T cell receptor beta chain is drawn from a study of blood T cells in healthy people across ages. Findings of the study overall: Donor CMV infection status was unknown, possibly confounding age-related changes in expanded clonotypes.

The authors ran a second PCR of about 6 to 11 cycles using a sample-barcoded 5' primer and a J-beta primer mix. TCRdb recomputed calls from the 5' RACE reads with MiXCR, one row per CDR3 protein. The sample shows 710,000 or so distinct CDR3 sequences, about a fifth of them seen only once. V was shortened by 2 bases and J by 4 bases, with 3 bases between the two germline ends. The CDR3 loop spans 11 amino acids. CDR1 SQVTM and CDR2 ANQGSEA come from the germline V gene. Every sample yielded at least 6.5 million isolated PBMCs. Points on this clonotype: No antigen is known for it.

Specimen: blood. The sequence came from a man between 65 and 85 years old in good health. V is TRBV29-1 and J is TRBJ1-3, with unresolved D. CDR3 bases: TGCAGCGTTGAATCAGGAAACACCATATATTTT. Translated, it gives CSVESGNTIYF.